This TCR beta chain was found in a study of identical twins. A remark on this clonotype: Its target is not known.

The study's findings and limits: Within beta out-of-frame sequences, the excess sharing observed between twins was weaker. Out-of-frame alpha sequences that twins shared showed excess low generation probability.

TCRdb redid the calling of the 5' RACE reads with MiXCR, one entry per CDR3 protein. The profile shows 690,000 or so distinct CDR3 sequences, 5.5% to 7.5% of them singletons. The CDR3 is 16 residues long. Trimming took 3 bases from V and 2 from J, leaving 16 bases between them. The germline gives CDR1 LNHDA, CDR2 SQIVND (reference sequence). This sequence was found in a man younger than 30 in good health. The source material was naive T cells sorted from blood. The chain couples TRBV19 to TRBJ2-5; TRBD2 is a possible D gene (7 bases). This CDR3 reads CASSMKGGGLQETQYF. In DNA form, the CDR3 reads TGTGCCAGTAGTATGAAAGGGGGGGGCCTTCAAGAGACCCAGTACTTC.